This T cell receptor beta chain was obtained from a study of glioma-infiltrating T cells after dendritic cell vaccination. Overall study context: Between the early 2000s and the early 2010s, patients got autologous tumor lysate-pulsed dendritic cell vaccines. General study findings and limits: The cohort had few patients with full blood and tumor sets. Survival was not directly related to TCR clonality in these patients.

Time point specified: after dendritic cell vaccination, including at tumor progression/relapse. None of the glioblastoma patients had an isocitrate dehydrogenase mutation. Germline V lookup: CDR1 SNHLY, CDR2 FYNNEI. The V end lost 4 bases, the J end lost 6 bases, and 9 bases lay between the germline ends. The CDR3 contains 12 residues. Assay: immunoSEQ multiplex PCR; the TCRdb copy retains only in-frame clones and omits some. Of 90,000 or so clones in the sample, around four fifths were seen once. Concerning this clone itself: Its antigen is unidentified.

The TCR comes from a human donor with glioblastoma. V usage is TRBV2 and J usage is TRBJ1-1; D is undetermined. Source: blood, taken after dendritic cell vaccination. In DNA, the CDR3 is TGTGCCAGCAGTGTATCCGTAGCTGAAGCTTTCTTT. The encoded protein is CASSVSVAEAFF. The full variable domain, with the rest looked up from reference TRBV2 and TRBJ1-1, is EPEVTQTPSHQVTQMGQEVILRCVPISNHLYFYWYRQILGQKVEFLVSFYNNEISEKSEIFDDQFSVERPDGSNFTLKIRSTKLEDSAMYFCASSVSVAEAFFGQGTRLTVV.